The clone carrying this T cell receptor (beta chain) showed up many times. Its antigen remains unknown. TCRdb reanalysed the 5' RACE reads using MiXCR and keeps one entry per CDR3 protein. The sample has about 240,000 distinct CDR3 sequences, 7.5% to 9.5% seen once. The CDR3 has 13 residues. Germline loops: CDR1 SGHTA, CDR2 FQGNSA. V lost 5 bases, J lost 5 bases, and 9 bases lay in between. This specimen belongs to a study of CD8 T cells in ankylosing spondylitis. Study-wide results and limits: From matched ankylosing spondylitis synovial fluid, disease-linked clones were reportedly recovered at significantly enriched levels.

This TCR came from a female donor with ankylosing spondylitis or in good health (not recorded which). Sequenced material: blood, either unsorted or a sorted T cell fraction (not recorded which). The chain is built from TRBV7-2 and TRBJ2-2; either TRBD1 or TRBD2 may fit D (5 bases each). The CDR3 reads CASSPGRTGELFF. CDR3 coding DNA: TGTGCCAGCAGCCCGGGGCGAACCGGGGAGCTGTTTTTT.